One T cell receptor beta chain is described in this entry. What it binds is not known. This record comes from a study of cytomegalovirus exposure and HLA in healthy donors. Whole-study findings and limits: Productive status was seen about 90% or about 30% of the time for most TCR beta V segments in an earlier analysis. Presence/absence analyses took donor sequencing depth as roughly uniform. Diagnosis of cytomegalovirus status made by the classifier reportedly showed high specificity and sensitivity. Later analysis demonstrated an association between a missense DCLRE1C variant and TCR beta V- and J-gene trimming.

The CDR3 is 13 residues long. V was shortened by 0 bases and J by 5 bases, with 7 bases between the two germline ends. CDR1 is LNHNV, CDR2 YYDKDF, per germline (reference sequence). Use of 60 Vbeta and 13 Jbeta primers characterized the PCR. Sequencing used immunoSEQ multiplex PCR; TCRdb keeps in-frame clones, though not all of them. Of 100,000 to 150,000 clones in the sample, roughly 82% were seen once. The V and J genes are TRBV15 and TRBJ1-1; no clear D gene. This TCR was sampled from a woman aged 18-35 years in good health and CMV-seropositive. The source material was PBMCs. The CDR3 region is CATSRDRGTEAFF. CDR3 DNA sequence: TGTGCCACCAGCAGAGATCGAGGGACTGAAGCTTTCTTT.